The 12 T cell receptor beta chains below all came from one sample that was sequenced in a study of blood T cell repertoires in COVID-19. The protocol was immunoSEQ multiplex PCR, while the TCRdb copy is restricted to in-frame clones and leaves out a portion. The sample yields some 200,000 clones, about 83% seen once. Sequencing was carried out using peripheral blood. Every receptor here comes from a young woman with COVID-19, enrolled during active disease.

The chain couples TRBV9 to TRBJ2-5, with TRBD1 identical over 11 bases. With 3 bases clipped from V and 9 bases from J, the junction kept 10 bases outside the gene matches. There are 15 residues in the CDR3. Germline CDR1 SGDLS, CDR2 YYNGEE. CDR3 loop: CASSEQDRGLGAQYF. CDR3 bases: TGTGCCAGCAGCGAACAGGACAGGGGGCTAGGGGCCCAGTACTTC.

V usage is TRBV27 and J usage is TRBJ1-1, with 9 bases fitting TRBD1. CDR1 MNHEY and CDR2 SMNVEV come from the germline V gene (reference sequence). The CDR3 length is 13 residues. V was clipped by 5 bases and J by 6 bases; unmatched bases: 4. The CDR3 loop is CASSPDRGSEAFF. The CDR3 nucleotides are TGTGCCAGCAGTCCGGACAGGGGATCTGAAGCTTTCTTT.

This chain connects TRBV7-6 to TRBJ2-3; weak D call: TRBD1 (7 bases). Germline CDR1 and CDR2: SGHVS and FNYEAQ. The CDR3 has 15 residues. Deletions cut 0 bases from V and 4 bases from J, with 11 bases between. CDR3 DNA sequence: TGTGCCAGCAGCTTAGCGCAGGGGGGACCAGATACGCAGTATTTT. Its protein is CASSLAQGGPDTQYF.

CDR3 coding DNA: TGTGCCAGCAGCGGGACGGACAGGTCCTCCTACGAGCAGTACTTC. Translating it yields CASSGTDRSSYEQYF. V usage is TRBV11-3 and J usage is TRBJ2-7; 7 bases are shared with TRBD1. The junction had 7 bases not matched to a gene; V was cut back by 5 bases and J by 0 bases. The germline CDR1 and CDR2 sequences are SGHNT and YENEEA. CDR3 size: 15 residues.

This rearrangement joins TRBV19 to TRBJ1-1; 7 bases agree with TRBD1. Germline CDR1 and CDR2: LNHDA and SQIVND (reference sequence). The junction had 8 bases not matched to a gene; V was cut back by 7 bases and J by 6 bases. The CDR3 is 13 amino acids. This CDR3 is CASKIGGSPEAFF. The CDR3 bases are TGTGCCAGTAAAATAGGGGGCTCCCCTGAAGCTTTCTTT.

With respect to this clone: Other DNA variants within this sample encode the same CDR3. The chain carries TRBV28 and TRBJ2-7; 7 nucleotides agree with TRBD1. Germline-derived CDR1 and CDR2 are MDHEN and SYDVKM. V lost 6 bases and J lost 1; bases outside the gene matches: 0. The length of the CDR3 is 12 residues. The CDR3 region is CASRQGSYEQYF. CDR3 DNA: TGTGCCAGCAGACAGGGGTCCTACGAGCAGTACTTC.

The CDR3 protein is CASRLARGLTKTNEQYF. The CDR3 DNA reads as TGTGCAAGTCGCTTAGCGAGAGGCCTTACCAAGACGAACGAGCAGTACTTC. V and J are TRBV12-2 and TRBJ2-7; TRBD2 is taken as the D call from the table, unchecked against the DNA. TRBV12-2 is marked as a pseudogene. This CDR3 comprises 17 residues.

The V and J genes are TRBV4-3 and TRBJ2-7; D is ambiguous. The CDR3 is 14 residues long. The germline gives CDR1 LGHNA, CDR2 YSLEER. V lost 1 base and J lost 0, with 7 bases in between. This CDR3 reads CASSQATHSYEQYF. CDR3 in DNA: TGCGCCAGCAGCCAAGCTACCCACTCCTACGAGCAGTACTTC.

The table lists this clone with a count of one. V usage is TRBV12-5 and J usage is TRBJ1-2; D perhaps matches TRBD1 (5 bases). V lost 4 bases, J lost 10 bases, and 16 bases lay in between. CDR3 length: 13 amino acids. Germline assignment: CDR1 LGHNT and CDR2 FRNRAP. In DNA form, the CDR3 reads TGTGCTAGTGGTTCTCCTCAGGAGGGGTCCTACACCTTC. As protein: CASGSPQEGSYTF.

This clone was seen only once. The chain combines TRBV20-1 with TRBJ2-3; 10 bases are shared with TRBD2. V lost 3 bases and J lost 4; bases outside the gene matches: 1. The CDR3 is made up of 13 amino acids. Germline lookup yields CDR1 DFQATT and CDR2 SNEGSKA (reference sequence). CDR3 bases: TGCAGTGCTAGTCTAGCGGGAGCAGATACGCAGTATTTT. Translated: CSASLAGADTQYF.

This chain joins TRBV7-9 and TRBJ2-6, with 9 bases matching TRBD2. The germline V gene encodes CDR1 SEHNR and CDR2 FQNEAQ (reference sequence). CDR3 length: 20 residues. Trimming at V came to 5 bases and at J to 0 bases, leaving 14 bases not matched to a gene. The CDR3 DNA follows: TGTGCCAGCAGCACACCTAGAAGGCTAGCGGGGAGCTCTGGGGCCAACGTCCTGACTTTC. Its translation: CASSTPRRLAGSSGANVLTF.

This rearrangement joins TRBV7-2 to TRBJ2-7, with D unresolved. Deletions cut 4 bases from V and 1 base from J, with 11 bases between. The CDR3 consists of 14 residues. Germline assignment: CDR1 SGHTA and CDR2 FQGNSA. DNA for the CDR3: TGTGCCAGCAGCTCCCCCCCACAGTCCTACGAGCAGTACTTC. Encoded protein: CASSSPPQSYEQYF.